The 10 T cell receptor beta chains presented below share a single source sample, sequenced in a study of T cell responses to AZD1222 COVID-19 vaccine. TCRdb's copy holds only in-frame clones and misses some; the assay was immunoSEQ multiplex PCR. This sample has more than 85,000 clones, with approximately 90% found just once. The sample consisted of peripheral blood, taken on day 0 of AZD1222 vaccination. These receptors originate from an adult in good health.

V usage is TRBV19 and J usage is TRBJ2-4, with 7 positions matching TRBD1. The CDR3 contains 16 residues. The J segment lost 8 bases and the V segment lost 0 bases, leaving 10 bases of the junction unmatched. CDR1 LNHDA and CDR2 SQIVND come from the germline V gene (reference sequence). This chain's CDR3 is CASSIDPPGGSDIQYF. The CDR3 coding sequence is TGTGCCAGTAGTATAGATCCCCCAGGGGGATCCGACATTCAGTACTTC.

The V and J genes are TRBV27 and TRBJ1-2; TRBD1 matches 8 bases. V shed 6 bases and J 3 bases; nucleotides not matched to a gene: 9. This CDR3 has 15 amino acids. From germline, CDR1 is MNHEY and CDR2 SMNVEV (reference sequence). CDR3 sequence reads: CASRPRTGSHYGYTF. The CDR3 bases are TGTGCCAGCAGACCACGGACAGGGAGTCACTATGGCTACACCTTC.

The J gene is TRBJ1-2, the V gene TRBV7-2, with 8 bases aligning to TRBD1. Germline-derived CDR1 and CDR2 are SGHTA and FQGNSA. This CDR3 is 15 amino acids long. Losses at the gene ends were 0 bases for V and 7 bases for J; bases not matched to a gene: 7. CDR3 in amino acids: CASSLAGGQGRGYTF. The CDR3, as DNA: TGTGCCAGCAGCTTAGCCGGAGGACAGGGACGTGGCTACACCTTC.

The CDR3 spells CASSPWNGRTDTQYF. Written as DNA, the CDR3 is TGTGCCAGCTCACCTTGGAACGGCCGCACAGATACGCAGTATTTT. The chain links TRBV18 to TRBJ2-3, with D hard to call. The V and J ends lost 3 bases and 1 base respectively, with 11 bases between them. The CDR3 has 15 amino acids. Germline CDR1 KGHSH, CDR2 LQKENI.

The V and J genes are TRBV14 and TRBJ1-4; D is possibly TRBD1 (5 bases). The CDR3 consists of 15 residues. V was pared by 1 base and J by 1 base, with 7 bases between. Germline V CDR1 and CDR2: SGHDN, FVKESK. The CDR3 region has the DNA TGTGCCAGCAGCCAAGTTAGGGGAACTAATGAAAAACTGTTTTTT. It codes for CASSQVRGTNEKLFF.

The rearrangement uses TRBV7-9 and TRBJ2-7, with TRBD1 matching over 7 bases. Germline CDR1 reads SEHNR; CDR2 reads FQNEAQ (reference sequence). V shed 5 bases and J 2 bases; nucleotides not matched to a gene: 6. The CDR3 is made up of 14 amino acids. The chain's CDR3 is CASSPGQRPYEQYF. As DNA, the CDR3 is TGTGCCAGCAGCCCGGGACAGCGCCCCTACGAGCAGTACTTC.

The V call is TRBV2, the J call TRBJ1-6; a weak D match, TRBD1 (5 bases). The V and J ends lost 7 bases and 3 bases respectively, with 10 bases between them. CDR3 length: 14 residues. In germline, CDR1 is SNHLY, CDR2 FYNNEI. The chain's CDR3 is CASNADNYNSPLHF. In DNA form, the CDR3 reads TGTGCCAGCAATGCGGACAACTATAATTCACCCCTCCACTTT.

This clone appeared a single time. The gene calls are TRBV6-5 and TRBJ1-3; no clear D. The CDR3 extends over 13 amino acids. The germline gives CDR1 MNHEY, CDR2 SVGAGI. The germline V and J ends were trimmed by 4 bases and 0 bases, with 4 bases remaining between them. The CDR3 region is CASSWDSGNTIYF. The CDR3 DNA reads TGTGCCAGCAGTTGGGACTCTGGAAACACCATATATTTT.

The chain is built from TRBV18 and TRBJ1-5; D not resolved. The length of the CDR3 is 19 residues. CDR1 and CDR2 from the germline V gene are KGHSH and LQKENI. The ends were cut back, 1 base at V and 0 bases at J, with 19 bases in the middle. CDR3 DNA: TGTGCCAGCTCACCACTTCCGCCCGCGAACGGAGATAGCAATCAGCCCCAGCATTTT. As protein: CASSPLPPANGDSNQPQHF.

This clone was picked up one time. J is TRBJ1-4 and V is TRBV5-1; 7 bases fit TRBD1. Germline V gene sequence: CDR1 SGHRS, CDR2 YFSETQ. V gave up 1 base and J gave up 5 bases; unmatched junction bases: 5. The CDR3 contains 15 residues. The CDR3 bases are TGCGCCAGCAGCTTGACAGGGGTTCGAAATGAAAAACTGTTTTTT. Translated: CASSLTGVRNEKLFF.